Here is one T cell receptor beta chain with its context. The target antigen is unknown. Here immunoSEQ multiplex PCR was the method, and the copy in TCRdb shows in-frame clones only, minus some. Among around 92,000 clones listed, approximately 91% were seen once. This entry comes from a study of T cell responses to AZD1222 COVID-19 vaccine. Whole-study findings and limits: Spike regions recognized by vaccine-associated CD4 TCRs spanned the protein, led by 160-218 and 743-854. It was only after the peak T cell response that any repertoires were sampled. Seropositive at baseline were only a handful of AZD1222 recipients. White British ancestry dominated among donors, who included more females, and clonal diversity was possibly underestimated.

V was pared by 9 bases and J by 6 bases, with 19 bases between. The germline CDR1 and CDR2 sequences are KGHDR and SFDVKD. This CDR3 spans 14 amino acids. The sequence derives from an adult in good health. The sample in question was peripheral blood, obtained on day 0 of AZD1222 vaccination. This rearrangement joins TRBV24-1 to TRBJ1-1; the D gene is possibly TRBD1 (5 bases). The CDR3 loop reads CATSPAGKKAEAFF. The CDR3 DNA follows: TGTGCCACCTCCCCGGCAGGGAAGAAAGCTGAAGCTTTCTTT.